This is a list of T cell receptor beta chains from one sample in a study of T cell responses to AZD1222 COVID-19 vaccine. Sequenced by immunoSEQ multiplex PCR; TCRdb stores in-frame clones only, minus some. The sample records about 96,000 clones, about nine tenths being singletons. The material sequenced was peripheral blood, taken on day 0 of AZD1222 vaccination. The source is an adult in good health. CDR3s include the opening cysteine and the closing phenylalanine or tryptophan. A D gene is named only where the DNA matches it firmly. Part of the rows lack a size; the others show once, few, many or a class for expanded clones.

v_call: TRBV30
cdr3_length: 14
j_call: TRBJ2-2
d_call: TRBD2
clone_size: .
cdr3_aa: CAWKSSGVRGELFF
cdr3_nt: TGTGCCTGGAAGAGTAGCGGGGTTCGCGGGGAGCTGTTTTTT

v_call: TRBV9
cdr3_length: 12
j_call: TRBJ1-1
d_call: .
clone_size: once
cdr3_aa: CASSVGSGEAFF
cdr3_nt: TGTGCCAGCAGCGTAGGGTCCGGGGAAGCTTTCTTT

v_call: TRBV4-1
cdr3_length: 17
j_call: TRBJ1-3
d_call: TRBD1
clone_size: .
cdr3_aa: CASSRSGQGVSGNTIYF
cdr3_nt: TGCGCCAGCAGCCGTTCGGGACAGGGGGTTTCTGGAAACACCATATATTTT

v_call: TRBV27
cdr3_length: 18
j_call: TRBJ1-6
d_call: .
clone_size: .
cdr3_aa: CASSLEGDLSSYNSPLHF
cdr3_nt: TGTGCCAGCAGTTTAGAGGGGGACTTGAGCTCCTATAATTCACCCCTCCACTTT

v_call: TRBV7-9
cdr3_length: 16
j_call: TRBJ2-1
d_call: TRBD1
clone_size: once
cdr3_aa: CASSSSGTGGYNEQFF
cdr3_nt: TGTGCCAGCAGCTCCTCCGGGACAGGGGGCTACAATGAGCAGTTCTTC

v_call: TRBV7-7
cdr3_length: 15
j_call: TRBJ1-4
d_call: TRBD1
clone_size: .
cdr3_aa: CASSSTDRAGEKLFF
cdr3_nt: TGTGCTAGCAGCTCCACCGACAGGGCAGGTGAAAAACTGTTTTTT

v_call: TRBV11-3
cdr3_length: 11
j_call: TRBJ2-5
d_call: .
clone_size: once
cdr3_aa: CASSLGETQYF
cdr3_nt: TGTGCCAGCAGCTTAGGGGAGACCCAGTACTTC

v_call: TRBV7-8
cdr3_length: 15
j_call: TRBJ1-5
d_call: .
clone_size: .
cdr3_aa: CASSLGGQLNQPQHF
cdr3_nt: TGTGCCAGCAGCTTAGGAGGACAGCTGAATCAGCCCCAGCATTTT

v_call: TRBV5-1
cdr3_length: 15
j_call: TRBJ2-1
d_call: .
clone_size: .
cdr3_aa: CASSLTGIPPPEQFF
cdr3_nt: TGCGCCAGCAGCTTAACAGGGATCCCCCCCCCTGAGCAGTTCTTC

v_call: TRBV6-5
cdr3_length: 14
j_call: TRBJ2-3
d_call: .
clone_size: .
cdr3_aa: CASSYSQGRGTQYF
cdr3_nt: TGTGCCAGCAGTTACTCGCAGGGGCGGGGTACGCAGTATTTT

v_call: TRBV9
cdr3_length: 13
j_call: TRBJ1-5
d_call: .
clone_size: .
cdr3_aa: CASSVRVGQPQHF
cdr3_nt: TGTGCCAGCAGCGTAAGGGTGGGCCAGCCCCAGCATTTT

v_call: TRBV6-1
cdr3_length: 15
j_call: TRBJ1-2
d_call: .
clone_size: .
cdr3_aa: CASSEGPSLEYGYTF
cdr3_nt: TGTGCCAGCAGTGAAGGGCCCTCCCTTGAATATGGCTACACCTTC

v_call: TRBV20-1
cdr3_length: 9
j_call: TRBJ1-2
d_call: .
clone_size: once
cdr3_aa: CSARHLYTF
cdr3_nt: TGCAGTGCTAGACATCTCTACACCTTC

v_call: TRBV6-5
cdr3_length: 15
j_call: TRBJ2-5
d_call: TRBD2
clone_size: .
cdr3_aa: CASSYGIAGVETQYF
cdr3_nt: TGTGCCAGCAGTTACGGAATAGCGGGGGTGGAGACCCAGTACTTC

v_call: TRBV14
cdr3_length: 14
j_call: TRBJ2-2
d_call: TRBD2
clone_size: .
cdr3_aa: CASSRTRNTGELFF
cdr3_nt: TGTGCCAGCAGCCGGACTAGGAACACCGGGGAGCTGTTTTTT

v_call: TRBV5-1
cdr3_length: 14
j_call: TRBJ1-2
d_call: .
clone_size: .
cdr3_aa: CASSLGLDVYGYTF
cdr3_nt: TGCGCCAGCAGCCTCGGACTGGATGTCTATGGCTACACCTTC

v_call: TRBV12-3/TRBV12-4
cdr3_length: 13
j_call: TRBJ1-1
d_call: .
clone_size: .
cdr3_aa: CASSTTLNTEAFF
cdr3_nt: TGTGCCAGCAGCACCACACTTAACACTGAAGCTTTCTTT

v_call: TRBV5-4
cdr3_length: 14
j_call: TRBJ2-3
d_call: TRBD2
clone_size: .
cdr3_aa: CASLAGGGTDTQYF
cdr3_nt: TGTGCCAGCCTGGCGGGGGGAGGCACAGATACGCAGTATTTT

v_call: TRBV16
cdr3_length: 14
j_call: TRBJ1-1
d_call: .
clone_size: .
cdr3_aa: CASSWDSRNTEAFF
cdr3_nt: TGTGCCAGCAGCTGGGACTCTAGAAACACTGAAGCTTTCTTT

v_call: TRBV2
cdr3_length: 13
j_call: TRBJ1-1
d_call: .
clone_size: .
cdr3_aa: CASSEEGNTEAFF
cdr3_nt: TGTGCCAGCAGTGAAGAAGGGAACACTGAAGCTTTCTTT

v_call: TRBV3-1/TRBV3-2
cdr3_length: 14
j_call: TRBJ1-3
d_call: TRBD1
clone_size: .
cdr3_aa: CASSQYRGGNTIYF
cdr3_nt: TGTGCCAGCAGCCAATACAGGGGAGGGAACACCATATATTTT

v_call: TRBV2
cdr3_length: 13
j_call: TRBJ1-2
d_call: .
clone_size: once
cdr3_aa: CASSEEGVYGYTF
cdr3_nt: TGTGCCAGCAGTGAAGAGGGTGTCTATGGCTACACCTTC

v_call: TRBV12-3/TRBV12-4
cdr3_length: 12
j_call: TRBJ2-2
d_call: .
clone_size: .
cdr3_aa: CASCPLGGELFF
cdr3_nt: TGTGCCAGCTGCCCTTTGGGCGGGGAGCTGTTTTTT

v_call: TRBV3-1/TRBV3-2
cdr3_length: 14
j_call: TRBJ1-1
d_call: TRBD1
clone_size: .
cdr3_aa: CASSQPDRSAEAFF
cdr3_nt: TGTGCCAGCAGCCAACCGGACAGGTCGGCTGAAGCTTTCTTT

v_call: TRBV28
cdr3_length: 14
j_call: TRBJ1-2
d_call: .
clone_size: .
cdr3_aa: CASSLTTGTYGYTF
cdr3_nt: TGTGCCAGCAGCCTAACGACGGGGACATATGGCTACACCTTC

v_call: TRBV18
cdr3_length: 16
j_call: TRBJ1-3
d_call: TRBD1
clone_size: .
cdr3_aa: CASRPVGTDSGNTIYF
cdr3_nt: TGTGCCAGCAGACCGGTAGGGACAGACTCTGGAAACACCATATATTTT

v_call: TRBV7-3
cdr3_length: 11
j_call: TRBJ2-7
d_call: .
clone_size: once
cdr3_aa: CAKLRRYEQYF
cdr3_nt: TGTGCCAAGCTCAGGCGCTACGAGCAGTACTTC

v_call: TRBV18
cdr3_length: 15
j_call: TRBJ1-5
d_call: .
clone_size: .
cdr3_aa: CASSPTGYSNQPQHF
cdr3_nt: TGTGCCAGCTCACCAACAGGGTATAGCAATCAGCCCCAGCATTTT

v_call: TRBV28
cdr3_length: 14
j_call: TRBJ1-6
d_call: .
clone_size: .
cdr3_aa: CASSWVGSNSPLHF
cdr3_nt: TGTGCCAGCAGTTGGGTGGGGTCTAATTCACCCCTCCACTTT

v_call: TRBV4-1
cdr3_length: 12
j_call: TRBJ1-2
d_call: .
clone_size: .
cdr3_aa: CASSSRWGGYTF
cdr3_nt: TGCGCCAGCAGCTCGCGTTGGGGTGGCTACACCTTC

v_call: TRBV2
cdr3_length: 14
j_call: TRBJ1-3
d_call: .
clone_size: .
cdr3_aa: CASSDGSSGNTIYF
cdr3_nt: TGTGCCAGCAGTGATGGGTCTTCTGGAAACACCATATATTTT

v_call: TRBV11-3
cdr3_length: 15
j_call: TRBJ1-1
d_call: .
clone_size: once
cdr3_aa: CASSPRGGMNTEAFF
cdr3_nt: TGTGCCAGCAGCCCCAGGGGAGGTATGAACACTGAAGCTTTCTTT

v_call: TRBV5-4
cdr3_length: 17
j_call: TRBJ1-6
d_call: TRBD1
clone_size: .
cdr3_aa: CASSPPGQGAHNSPLHF
cdr3_nt: TGTGCCAGCAGCCCTCCGGGACAGGGGGCGCATAATTCACCCCTCCACTTT

v_call: TRBV10-3
cdr3_length: 16
j_call: TRBJ1-4
d_call: TRBD1
clone_size: .
cdr3_aa: CAISGQGRGANEKLFF
cdr3_nt: TGTGCCATCAGTGGTCAGGGCAGGGGGGCAAATGAAAAACTGTTTTTT

v_call: TRBV7-9
cdr3_length: 16
j_call: TRBJ2-1
d_call: .
clone_size: .
cdr3_aa: CASSLARASSYNEQFF
cdr3_nt: TGTGCCAGCAGCTTAGCGCGAGCAAGCTCCTACAATGAGCAGTTCTTC

v_call: TRBV6-5
cdr3_length: 15
j_call: TRBJ1-3
d_call: TRBD1
clone_size: .
cdr3_aa: CASRNDREVGNTIYF
cdr3_nt: TGTGCCAGCAGGAATGACAGGGAAGTAGGAAACACCATATATTTT

v_call: TRBV19
cdr3_length: 17
j_call: TRBJ2-2
d_call: .
clone_size: .
cdr3_aa: CASSRRSLAENTGELFF
cdr3_nt: TGTGCCAGTAGTAGGCGATCCTTGGCTGAAAACACCGGGGAGCTGTTTTTT

v_call: TRBV18
cdr3_length: 14
j_call: TRBJ1-4
d_call: .
clone_size: .
cdr3_aa: CASSPGRNNEKLFF
cdr3_nt: TGTGCCAGCTCACCGGGACGGAATAATGAAAAACTGTTTTTT

v_call: TRBV3-1/TRBV3-2
cdr3_length: 12
j_call: TRBJ2-3
d_call: .
clone_size: .
cdr3_aa: CASSWTPDTQYF
cdr3_nt: TGTGCCAGCAGCTGGACCCCAGATACGCAGTATTTT

v_call: TRBV28
cdr3_length: 12
j_call: TRBJ2-7
d_call: .
clone_size: .
cdr3_aa: CASSLRNSEQYF
cdr3_nt: TGTGCCAGCAGTTTAAGGAACAGCGAGCAGTACTTC

v_call: TRBV6-5
cdr3_length: 14
j_call: TRBJ1-2
d_call: TRBD1
clone_size: .
cdr3_aa: CASSPGGTGSGYTF
cdr3_nt: TGTGCCAGCAGCCCCGGGGGGACAGGGTCTGGCTACACCTTC

v_call: TRBV11-2
cdr3_length: 15
j_call: TRBJ1-1
d_call: .
clone_size: .
cdr3_aa: CASSLQVGVGTEAFF
cdr3_nt: TGTGCCAGCAGCTTACAAGTGGGGGTTGGTACTGAAGCTTTCTTT

v_call: TRBV5-1
cdr3_length: 14
j_call: TRBJ1-2
d_call: .
clone_size: .
cdr3_aa: CASSLELKNYGYTF
cdr3_nt: TGCGCCAGCAGCTTGGAACTGAAGAACTATGGCTACACCTTC